The sequence of this T cell receptor (beta chain) was determined in a study of vaccination and CD4 T cells after COVID-19. With the Oncomine TCR Beta short-read assay, DNA from cultured CD4+ T cells was sequenced. TCRdb redid the calling of the PCR reads with MiXCR, one entry per CDR3 protein. The table lists over 20,000 distinct CDR3 sequences, around 42% of them singletons. The V end lost 5 bases, the J end lost 5 bases, and 22 bases lay between the germline ends. The germline CDR1 and CDR2 sequences are SSHAT and FNYEAQ (reference sequence). The CDR3 is made up of 18 amino acids. As regards this clonotype: Antigen specificity is unknown.

Treatment given: approximately 10-day PBMC culture with coronavirus spike peptide pools or control peptides (ViraFEST assay). Source: CD4+ T cells from blood, cultured in vitro, taken before SARS-CoV-2 vaccination. The V call is TRBV7-7, the J call TRBJ1-6; D gene unclear. This receptor was taken from a human donor who received a COVID-19 vaccine. The CDR3 DNA reads TGTGCCAGCAGCCAGCGGTGGGCGGAGAGGCGTCATAATTCACCCCTCCACTTT. The encoded protein is CASSQRWAERRHNSPLHF.